These 7 T cell receptor beta chains came from one sample sequenced in a study of T cell responses to AZD1222 COVID-19 vaccine. TCRdb keeps only in-frame clones here, not all; method: immunoSEQ multiplex PCR. The sample consists of roughly 100,000 clones, approximately 90% of them appearing once. This specimen was peripheral blood, taken on day 0 of AZD1222 vaccination. Receptors were obtained from an adult in good health.

This clone was seen a single time. This chain connects TRBV6-5 to TRBJ2-4; D is uncertain. V lost 2 bases and J 0 bases, leaving 11 bases between the germline ends. CDR3 size: 16 residues. Looked up from germline, CDR1 is MNHEY and CDR2 is SVGAGI. The CDR3 loop reads CASSYETVGAKNIQYF. CDR3 bases: TGTGCCAGCAGTTACGAGACGGTTGGAGCCAAAAACATTCAGTACTTC.

The chain employs TRBV7-8 and TRBJ2-3; 9 positions agree with TRBD1. CDR1 and CDR2 (germline): SGHVS, FQNEAQ. This CDR3 comprises 16 residues. J gave up 4 bases and V 5 bases, and 10 bases lay outside the gene matches. CDR3 sequence (DNA): TGTGCCAGCAGCCTTCCGCGGGACAGGGTATCAGATACGCAGTATTTT. Translation: CASSLPRDRVSDTQYF.

The chain uses TRBV11-3 and TRBJ1-1; 7 nucleotides agree with TRBD1. The germline CDR1 and CDR2 sequences are SGHNT and YENEEA. J lost 1 base, V lost 4 bases, and 6 bases had no gene match. The length of the CDR3 is 15 residues. CDR3 coding DNA: TGTGCCAGCAGCTCACAGGGGAGCCAGAACACTGAAGCTTTCTTT. This translates into CASSSQGSQNTEAFF.

This chain connects TRBV19 to TRBJ2-2; no definite D call. V lost 6 bases, J lost 1 base, and 9 bases lay in between. Germline CDR1 reads LNHDA; CDR2 reads SQIVND (reference sequence). CDR3 length: 14 residues. The CDR3 loop reads CASRPKGNTGELFF. CDR3 DNA: TGTGCCAGTAGACCGAAAGGGAACACCGGGGAGCTGTTTTTT.

J is TRBJ1-1 and V is TRBV11-3; TRBD1 is a possible D gene (6 bases). The germline V and J ends were trimmed by 3 bases and 1 base, with 12 bases remaining between them. Germline CDR1 is SGHNT and CDR2 is YENEEA. The CDR3 runs to 15 residues. The DNA for the CDR3 is TGTGCCAGCAGCTTTGGCAGGGGTAAGAACACTGAAGCTTTCTTT. Its protein product is CASSFGRGKNTEAFF.

The table lists this clone with a few counts. The same CDR3 can be traced to other DNA sequences in this sample. This chain uses TRBV19 with TRBJ2-3; the match to TRBD2 covers 9 bases. Germline loops: CDR1 LNHDA, CDR2 SQIVND (reference sequence). The V gene end was trimmed by 6 bases and the J gene end by 4 bases; junction bases not matched to a gene: 2. CDR3 length: 13 residues. CDR3 DNA sequence: TGTGCCAGTAGGGTAGCGGGAGCAGATACGCAGTATTTT. This gives the protein CASRVAGADTQYF. The whole variable domain, remainder taken from reference TRBV19 and TRBJ2-3, is DGGITQSPKYLFRKEGQNVTLSCEQNLNHDAMYWYRQDPGQGLRLIYYSQIVNDFQKGDIAEGYSVSREKKESFPLTVTSAQKNPTAFYLCASRVAGADTQYFGPGTRLTVL.

The genes are TRBV2 and TRBJ2-7; 8 bases align to TRBD1. This CDR3 spans 12 amino acids. V lost 10 bases and J lost 2; bases outside the gene matches: 4. Germline V gene data show CDR1 as SNHLY and CDR2 as FYNNEI. This CDR3 is CATGTGTYEQYF. The CDR3 DNA reads as TGTGCCACCGGGACAGGTACCTACGAGCAGTACTTC.